These T cell receptor beta chains were read from a single sample in a study of regulatory T cells in long-lasting Graves disease. In TCRdb, the multiplex PCR reads were re-called with MiXCR into one record per CDR3 protein. Here the sample spans about 220,000 distinct CDR3 sequences, roughly 20% being singletons. The data also belong to a second study, concerning T cells in Graves' hyperthyroidism and ophthalmopathy.

The input for sequencing was peripheral blood mononuclear cells (PBMCs), taken at new diagnosis, from a patient treated with antithyroid drugs. The receptors were sampled from a woman in her 30s with Graves disease. CDR3s include the opening cysteine and the closing phenylalanine or tryptophan. Each record gives: J gene, V gene, clone size, D gene, CDR3 protein, CDR3 DNA. D genes are given only for firm matches. A clone size is listed for some rows: how often the clone was seen (once, few, many), or a class if it is expanded.

j_gene: TRBJ1-6; v_gene: TRBV28; abundance: many; d_gene: TRBD1; CDR3aa: CATSWAGGDSPLHF; CDR3nt: TGTGCCACCTCCTGGGCAGGGGGGGATTCACCCCTCCACTTT
j_gene: TRBJ2-7; v_gene: TRBV5-1; abundance: NA; d_gene: TRBD2; CDR3aa: CASSFGLAGVSYEQYF; CDR3nt: TGCGCCAGCAGCTTCGGACTAGCGGGAGTCTCCTACGAGCAGTACTTC
j_gene: TRBJ1-1; v_gene: TRBV5-1; abundance: many; d_gene: TRBD1; CDR3aa: CASSLGDRVNTEAFF; CDR3nt: TGCGCCAGCAGCTTGGGCGACAGGGTTAACACTGAAGCTTTCTTT
j_gene: TRBJ2-1; v_gene: TRBV10-3; abundance: many; d_gene: NA; CDR3aa: CAISESVTGTPFYNEQFF; CDR3nt: TGTGCCATCAGTGAGTCGGTGACGGGGACCCCCTTCTACAATGAGCAGTTCTTC
j_gene: TRBJ2-7; v_gene: TRBV5-1; abundance: NA; d_gene: TRBD2; CDR3aa: CASSLGIERGSYEQYF; CDR3nt: TGCGCCAGCAGCTTGGGGATAGAGCGGGGCTCCTACGAGCAGTACTTC
j_gene: TRBJ2-1; v_gene: TRBV2; abundance: NA; d_gene: TRBD1; CDR3aa: CASSERDRVNNEQFF; CDR3nt: TGTGCCAGCAGTGAACGGGACAGGGTCAACAATGAGCAGTTCTTC
j_gene: TRBJ1-4; v_gene: TRBV2; abundance: many; d_gene: NA; CDR3aa: CATVTPEATNEKLFF; CDR3nt: TGTGCCACCGTCACACCCGAAGCAACTAATGAAAAACTGTTTTTT
j_gene: TRBJ2-1; v_gene: TRBV10-3; abundance: NA; d_gene: TRBD2; CDR3aa: CAISDLAGSWEQFF; CDR3nt: TGTGCCATCAGTGACCTAGCGGGGTCATGGGAGCAGTTCTTC
j_gene: TRBJ1-3; v_gene: TRBV3-1; abundance: many; d_gene: NA; CDR3aa: CASSKGNTIYF; CDR3nt: TGTGCCAGCAGCAAGGGAAACACCATATATTTT
j_gene: TRBJ2-7; v_gene: TRBV7-9; abundance: many; d_gene: NA; CDR3aa: CASSFAMDSYEQYF; CDR3nt: TGTGCCAGCAGCTTCGCCATGGACTCCTACGAGCAGTACTTC
j_gene: TRBJ2-3; v_gene: TRBV6-2/TRBV6-3; abundance: many; d_gene: TRBD1; CDR3aa: CASLTAGTGQDTQYF; CDR3nt: TGTGCCAGCCTAACCGCCGGGACAGGGCAAGATACGCAGTATTTT
j_gene: TRBJ2-7; v_gene: TRBV28; abundance: many; d_gene: NA; CDR3aa: CASSLRGAIYEQYF; CDR3nt: TGTGCCAGCAGTTTACGGGGGGCTATCTACGAGCAGTACTTC
j_gene: TRBJ1-1; v_gene: TRBV28; abundance: once; d_gene: NA; CDR3aa: CASSLLGSQALNTEAFF; CDR3nt: TGTGCCAGCAGTTTACTAGGCAGCCAAGCCTTGAACACTGAAGCTTTCTTT
j_gene: TRBJ2-2; v_gene: TRBV20-1; abundance: NA; d_gene: NA; CDR3aa: CSAREMTGNTGELFF; CDR3nt: TGCAGTGCTAGAGAGATGACAGGGAACACCGGGGAGCTGTTTTTT
j_gene: TRBJ2-7; v_gene: TRBV4-1; abundance: many; d_gene: NA; CDR3aa: CASSQEPTAASSYEQYF; CDR3nt: TGCGCCAGCAGCCAAGAGCCGACAGCCGCTAGCTCCTACGAGCAGTACTTC
j_gene: TRBJ1-4; v_gene: TRBV9; abundance: many; d_gene: TRBD1; CDR3aa: CASSPRTGGREKLFF; CDR3nt: TGTGCCAGCAGCCCTCGGACAGGGGGGAGGGAAAAACTGTTTTTT
j_gene: TRBJ1-5; v_gene: TRBV2; abundance: many; d_gene: NA; CDR3aa: CASSGPGQPQHF; CDR3nt: TGTGCCAGCAGTGGCCCAGGTCAGCCCCAGCATTTT
j_gene: TRBJ2-2; v_gene: TRBV7-9; abundance: many; d_gene: TRBD1; CDR3aa: CASSSQDRATSNTGELFF; CDR3nt: TGTGCCAGCAGCTCGCAAGACAGGGCAACATCCAACACCGGGGAGCTGTTTTTT
j_gene: TRBJ2-1; v_gene: TRBV6-2/TRBV6-3; abundance: many; d_gene: TRBD1; CDR3aa: CASSYGGTGPNEQFF; CDR3nt: TGTGCCAGCAGTTACGGGGGGACAGGGCCCAATGAGCAGTTCTTC
j_gene: TRBJ2-7; v_gene: TRBV18; abundance: NA; d_gene: NA; CDR3aa: CASSPGLFGNEQYF; CDR3nt: TGTGCCAGCTCACCGGGGCTTTTCGGGAACGAGCAGTACTTC
j_gene: TRBJ2-5; v_gene: TRBV6-1; abundance: many; d_gene: NA; CDR3aa: CASSRQEGQETQYF; CDR3nt: TGTGCCAGCAGCCGACAGGAGGGCCAAGAGACCCAGTACTTC
j_gene: TRBJ1-5; v_gene: TRBV7-8; abundance: NA; d_gene: NA; CDR3aa: CASRLGGPLSNQPQHF; CDR3nt: TGTGCCAGCCGACTTGGGGGACCACTTAGCAATCAGCCCCAGCATTTT
j_gene: TRBJ2-2; v_gene: TRBV13; abundance: NA; d_gene: NA; CDR3aa: CASSARLDILPGELFF; CDR3nt: TGTGCCAGCAGCGCCCGACTGGACATTCTGCCCGGGGAGCTGTTTTTT
j_gene: TRBJ2-7; v_gene: TRBV28; abundance: many; d_gene: TRBD1; CDR3aa: CASSSQIQGANEQYF; CDR3nt: TGTGCCAGCAGTTCCCAGATACAGGGGGCTAACGAGCAGTACTTC
j_gene: TRBJ1-2; v_gene: TRBV15; abundance: many; d_gene: NA; CDR3aa: CATRAETRLYGYTF; CDR3nt: TGTGCCACCAGAGCAGAGACGAGACTCTATGGCTACACCTTC
j_gene: TRBJ2-2; v_gene: TRBV12-5; abundance: many; d_gene: TRBD1; CDR3aa: CASGSRQGFAGELFF; CDR3nt: TGTGCTAGTGGTTCTAGACAGGGGTTTGCCGGGGAGCTGTTTTTT
j_gene: TRBJ2-5; v_gene: TRBV28; abundance: NA; d_gene: TRBD2; CDR3aa: CASSFRREGWEETQYF; CDR3nt: TGTGCCAGCAGTTTCCGGCGGGAGGGTTGGGAAGAGACCCAGTACTTC
j_gene: TRBJ2-1; v_gene: TRBV11-3; abundance: many; d_gene: TRBD2; CDR3aa: CASSSGLAVYNEQFF; CDR3nt: TGTGCCAGCAGCTCCGGACTAGCGGTTTACAATGAGCAGTTCTTC
j_gene: TRBJ2-1; v_gene: TRBV20-1; abundance: few; d_gene: NA; CDR3aa: CSARADYPRDEQFF; CDR3nt: TGCAGTGCTAGAGCGGACTACCCACGAGATGAGCAGTTCTTC
j_gene: TRBJ1-2; v_gene: TRBV27; abundance: many; d_gene: NA; CDR3aa: CASKQGSFGYGYTF; CDR3nt: TGTGCCAGCAAACAGGGATCTTTCGGCTATGGCTACACCTTC
j_gene: TRBJ1-1; v_gene: TRBV20-1; abundance: NA; d_gene: NA; CDR3aa: CSAGPRNTEAFF; CDR3nt: TGCAGTGCTGGACCCAGGAATACTGAAGCTTTCTTT
j_gene: TRBJ2-3; v_gene: TRBV10-2; abundance: NA; d_gene: TRBD2; CDR3aa: CASSESWGGSTDTQYF; CDR3nt: TGCGCCAGCAGTGAGTCTTGGGGGGGGAGCACAGATACGCAGTATTTT
j_gene: TRBJ2-7; v_gene: TRBV28; abundance: NA; d_gene: NA; CDR3aa: CASSFSQGGYEQYF; CDR3nt: TGTGCCAGCAGTTTCAGCCAGGGGGGTTACGAGCAGTACTTC
j_gene: TRBJ1-5; v_gene: TRBV19; abundance: many; d_gene: NA; CDR3aa: CASSIRGTYGNQPQHF; CDR3nt: TGTGCCAGTAGTATTAGGGGGACCTATGGCAATCAGCCCCAGCATTTT
j_gene: TRBJ1-1; v_gene: TRBV10-3; abundance: many; d_gene: NA; CDR3aa: CAISDAGRDTEAFF; CDR3nt: TGTGCCATCAGTGATGCAGGGCGCGACACTGAAGCTTTCTTT
j_gene: TRBJ2-1; v_gene: TRBV24-1; abundance: few; d_gene: TRBD2; CDR3aa: CATSDPGLAGGERNEQFF; CDR3nt: TGTGCCACCAGTGACCCGGGACTAGCGGGAGGGGAACGGAATGAGCAGTTCTTC
j_gene: TRBJ2-7; v_gene: TRBV27; abundance: NA; d_gene: NA; CDR3aa: CASSLTGTYEQYF; CDR3nt: TGTGCCAGCAGCCTGACAGGAACCTACGAGCAGTACTTC
j_gene: TRBJ2-7; v_gene: TRBV11-2; abundance: many; d_gene: NA; CDR3aa: CASSLELALSEQYF; CDR3nt: TGTGCCAGCAGCTTAGAGCTGGCCTTGAGCGAGCAGTACTTC
j_gene: TRBJ2-3; v_gene: TRBV18; abundance: NA; d_gene: NA; CDR3aa: CASSPSIGDQKSWDTQYF; CDR3nt: TGTGCCAGCTCACCATCCATAGGGGACCAAAAAAGCTGGGATACGCAGTATTTT
j_gene: TRBJ2-3; v_gene: TRBV6-1; abundance: NA; d_gene: TRBD1; CDR3aa: CASTATGGTTDTQYF; CDR3nt: TGTGCCAGCACCGCGACAGGGGGAACCACAGATACGCAGTATTTT
j_gene: TRBJ2-7; v_gene: TRBV3-1; abundance: many; d_gene: NA; CDR3aa: CASSLRGPGSYEQYF; CDR3nt: TGTGCCAGCAGCCTGAGAGGTCCCGGCTCCTACGAGCAGTACTTC
j_gene: TRBJ2-1; v_gene: TRBV11-3; abundance: many; d_gene: NA; CDR3aa: CASSLGKTPYNEQFF; CDR3nt: TGTGCCAGCAGCTTGGGCAAAACCCCTTACAATGAGCAGTTCTTC
j_gene: TRBJ1-4; v_gene: TRBV28; abundance: many; d_gene: NA; CDR3aa: CASSAVNEKLFF; CDR3nt: TGTGCCAGCAGTGCCGTTAATGAAAAACTGTTTTTT
j_gene: TRBJ1-2; v_gene: TRBV24-1; abundance: NA; d_gene: NA; CDR3aa: CATSNPNYGYTF; CDR3nt: TGTGCCACCAGTAACCCTAACTATGGCTACACCTTC
j_gene: TRBJ2-1; v_gene: TRBV11-2; abundance: many; d_gene: NA; CDR3aa: CASSLTGAYNEQFF; CDR3nt: TGTGCCAGCAGCCTGACTGGGGCCTACAATGAGCAGTTCTTC
j_gene: TRBJ2-2; v_gene: TRBV7-7; abundance: many; d_gene: TRBD2; CDR3aa: CASSSGRDTGELFF; CDR3nt: TGTGCTAGCAGCAGCGGGAGGGACACCGGGGAGCTGTTTTTT
j_gene: TRBJ2-7; v_gene: TRBV7-2; abundance: many; d_gene: NA; CDR3aa: CASSSPLQDPYEQYF; CDR3nt: TGTGCCAGCAGCTCCCCTCTACAGGACCCCTACGAGCAGTACTTC
j_gene: TRBJ2-2; v_gene: TRBV15; abundance: many; d_gene: TRBD2; CDR3aa: CATSTSGSQTGELFF; CDR3nt: TGTGCCACCAGCACGAGCGGGAGTCAAACCGGGGAGCTGTTTTTT
j_gene: TRBJ2-7; v_gene: TRBV18; abundance: many; d_gene: TRBD1; CDR3aa: CASSVGKTGTGGAEQYF; CDR3nt: TGTGCCAGCTCAGTCGGGAAAACCGGGACAGGGGGTGCCGAGCAGTACTTC
j_gene: TRBJ1-5; v_gene: TRBV24-1; abundance: many; d_gene: TRBD1; CDR3aa: CATSDPGQGANQPQHF; CDR3nt: TGTGCCACCAGTGACCCTGGACAGGGGGCGAATCAGCCCCAGCATTTT
j_gene: TRBJ2-3; v_gene: TRBV7-9; abundance: many; d_gene: TRBD2; CDR3aa: CASSWGTSGRPTDTQYF; CDR3nt: TGTGCCAGCAGCTGGGGGACTAGCGGGAGGCCGACAGATACGCAGTATTTT
j_gene: TRBJ2-6; v_gene: TRBV12-3/TRBV12-4; abundance: many; d_gene: NA; CDR3aa: CASSFRGGVGGANVLTF; CDR3nt: TGTGCCAGCAGTTTTCGCGGGGGCGTGGGGGGGGCCAACGTCCTGACTTTC
j_gene: TRBJ2-7; v_gene: TRBV12-3/TRBV12-4; abundance: NA; d_gene: TRBD1; CDR3aa: CASSFGLGTAAYEQYF; CDR3nt: TGTGCCAGCAGTTTTGGGCTTGGGACAGCGGCCTACGAGCAGTACTTC
j_gene: TRBJ1-5; v_gene: TRBV19; abundance: NA; d_gene: TRBD1; CDR3aa: CASSPDRGEGQPQHF; CDR3nt: TGTGCCAGTAGTCCGGACAGGGGAGAGGGTCAGCCCCAGCATTTT